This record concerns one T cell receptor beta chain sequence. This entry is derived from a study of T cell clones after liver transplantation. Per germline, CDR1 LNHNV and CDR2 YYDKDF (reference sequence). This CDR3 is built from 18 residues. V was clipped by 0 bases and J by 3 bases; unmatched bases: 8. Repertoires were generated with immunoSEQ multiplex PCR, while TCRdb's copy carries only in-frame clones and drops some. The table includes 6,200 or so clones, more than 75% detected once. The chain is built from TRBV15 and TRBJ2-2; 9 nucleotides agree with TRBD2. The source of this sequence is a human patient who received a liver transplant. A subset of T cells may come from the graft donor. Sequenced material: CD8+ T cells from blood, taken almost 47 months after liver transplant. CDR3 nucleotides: TGTGCCACCAGCAGAGATATAGCGGGGGTCCTTTACACCGGGGAGCTGTTTTTT. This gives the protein CATSRDIAGVLYTGELFF.